This is a list of T cell receptor beta chains from one sample in a study of tumor-infiltrating lymphocytes in primary liver carcinoma. One entry per CDR3 protein, called by TCRdb with MiXCR from the multiplex PCR reads. The table has 80,000 or so distinct CDR3 sequences, 60% to 80% seen once. The sample consisted of liver tumor tissue from sampling region 4. These receptors were taken from a woman aged 55-75 years with primary liver carcinoma and hepatitis B virus infection. Each CDR3 is given with its conserved first and last residue. Each record gives: clone size, J gene, D gene, V gene, CDR3 DNA, CDR3 protein. The D gene is left open where the match is weak. Some rows have no size entry. The others give once, few or many, or a class for an expanded clone.

size: -
J: TRBJ2-1
D: -
V: TRBV6-6
DNA: TGTACCAGCAGTTACACGGGTGCTGCGCAGTTCTTC
CDR3: CTSSYTGAAQFF

size: -
J: TRBJ2-2
D: -
V: TRBV28
DNA: TGTGCCAGCAGTTCCTACAGGGGAGGCAAACTCACCGGGGAGCTGCTTTTT
CDR3: CASSSYRGGKLTGELLF

size: -
J: TRBJ2-5
D: -
V: TRBV6-1
DNA: TGTGCCAGCAGTGAAGGCCTTGTACTAGCCCTATACCAAGAGACTCAGTACTTC
CDR3: CASSEGLVLALYQETQYF

size: -
J: TRBJ2-1
D: -
V: TRBV21-1
DNA: TGTGCCAGCAACCCCGCCGCCGCCAAAGGGAACAATGAGCAGTTCTTC
CDR3: CASNPAAAKGNNEQFF

size: few
J: TRBJ2-3
D: TRBD2
V: TRBV2
DNA: TGTGCCAGCAGTGATGCGGGAGCTAGCACAGATACGCAGTATTTT
CDR3: CASSDAGASTDTQYF

size: -
J: TRBJ1-2
D: -
V: TRBV29-1
DNA: TGCAGCGTCGGGGCGGGGGGTTATGGCTACGCCTTC
CDR3: CSVGAGGYGYAF

size: -
J: TRBJ2-7
D: -
V: TRBV11-2
DNA: TGTGCCGGCAGCTTAGGGCTCTCAGCGGTGGATGGGGAGCGGTACTTC
CDR3: CAGSLGLSAVDGERYF

size: -
J: TRBJ1-1
D: -
V: TRBV6-1
DNA: TGTGCCAGCAGTGAAAATGAGAACACTGAAGCCTTCTTT
CDR3: CASSENENTEAFF

size: once
J: TRBJ1-1
D: -
V: TRBV28
DNA: TGTGTCAGCAGTTTAAGCACTGAAGCTTTCTTT
CDR3: CVSSLSTEAFF

size: few
J: TRBJ2-7
D: -
V: TRBV10-3
DNA: TGTGCCATCAGTGAGTCGGGGCAGGGTGCCTACGAGCAGTACTTC
CDR3: CAISESGQGAYEQYF

size: few
J: TRBJ1-2
D: -
V: TRBV14
DNA: TGTGCCAGCAGCCAAGACACGACATATGGCTACATCTTC
CDR3: CASSQDTTYGYIF

size: -
J: TRBJ2-6
D: TRBD1
V: TRBV11-3
DNA: TGTGCCAGTAGTCCTCGGACAGGGACCAGTGGGGCCAACGTCCCGGCTTTC
CDR3: CASSPRTGTSGANVPAF

size: -
J: TRBJ2-1
D: TRBD2
V: TRBV4-2
DNA: TGTGCCAGCAGCACGAGGGAAAGCGGGGGGAAAAATGCGCAGTTCTTC
CDR3: CASSTRESGGKNAQFF

size: -
J: TRBJ2-5
D: TRBD2
V: TRBV6-2/TRBV6-3
DNA: TGTGCCAGCAGTTACTCTCCAAGAAGCGGGAGAGGAGAGACCCAGTACTTC
CDR3: CASSYSPRSGRGETQYF

size: -
J: TRBJ1-2
D: -
V: TRBV2
DNA: TGTGCCAGCAGTCTTACGGGGAATGACTACACCTTC
CDR3: CASSLTGNDYTF

size: many
J: TRBJ2-2
D: TRBD2
V: TRBV4-2
DNA: TGTGCCAGCAGCCAAGATTTAATACTAGCGGGAGGAGGCACCGGGGAGCTGTTTTTT
CDR3: CASSQDLILAGGGTGELFF

size: -
J: TRBJ1-2
D: TRBD1
V: TRBV7-8
DNA: TGTGCCAGCACCTTCCGAGACAGGGGAATTTCGCCTTATGGCTACACCTTC
CDR3: CASTFRDRGISPYGYTF

size: -
J: TRBJ2-7
D: -
V: TRBV6-5
DNA: TGTGCCAGCAGTTACCCAGGACTGGGGGCGCGGAATGAGCAGTACTTC
CDR3: CASSYPGLGARNEQYF

size: once
J: TRBJ2-2
D: -
V: TRBV19
DNA: TGTGCCAGTACCTTGGGGCCGGGACGAAACATCGGGGAGCTGTTTTTT
CDR3: CASTLGPGRNIGELFF

size: -
J: TRBJ2-7
D: TRBD1
V: TRBV5-1
DNA: TGCGCCAGCAGCTTGGTAGCACAGGGGGTGCGAGAGCAGTACTTC
CDR3: CASSLVAQGVREQYF

size: once
J: TRBJ1-3
D: -
V: TRBV5-4
DNA: TGTGCCAGCAGCTCGAGGCAGGCCTTTCTCTCTGGAAACACCATATATTTT
CDR3: CASSSRQAFLSGNTIYF

size: -
J: TRBJ2-1
D: TRBD2
V: TRBV30
DNA: TGTGCCTGGACCGGCCACGGCACTAGCGCCTACAATGAGCAGTTATTC
CDR3: CAWTGHGTSAYNEQLF

size: -
J: TRBJ2-7
D: -
V: TRBV11-2
DNA: TGTGCCAGCAGCTTGGGCGGTCTTGGCTCGAAGCACTACTTC
CDR3: CASSLGGLGSKHYF

size: medium-sized
J: TRBJ2-3
D: -
V: TRBV6-6
DNA: TGTGCCAGCAGTTACGGCGGGCGTCGCACAGATACGCAGTATTTT
CDR3: CASSYGGRRTDTQYF

size: many
J: TRBJ1-2
D: -
V: TRBV6-5
DNA: TGTGCCAGCAGTTACTTTTCAGTTAGCTACGCGGCCCCCGTAATAGGCTATGGCTACACCTTC
CDR3: CASSYFSVSYAAPVIGYGYTF

size: -
J: TRBJ1-2
D: TRBD1
V: TRBV12-3/TRBV12-4
DNA: TGTGCCAGCAGTATTCGACAGGGTGGAGAGGCCTACACTTTC
CDR3: CASSIRQGGEAYTF

size: -
J: TRBJ2-7
D: TRBD1
V: TRBV11-2
DNA: TGTGCCAGTAGCTTAGTACAGGGGTACGCCTACGAGCAGTACTTC
CDR3: CASSLVQGYAYEQYF

size: -
J: TRBJ2-1
D: -
V: TRBV29-1
DNA: TGCAGCGTTGCAGAACCAAGACGGAATGAGCAGTTGTTC
CDR3: CSVAEPRRNEQLF

size: -
J: TRBJ1-2
D: -
V: TRBV30
DNA: TGTGCCTGGAGTACCCTGATCTATGGCTACACCTTC
CDR3: CAWSTLIYGYTF

size: -
J: TRBJ2-2
D: -
V: TRBV5-4
DNA: TGTGCCAACAGCCAGGGAGGAACAAGAGCCGGGGAGCTGTTTTTT
CDR3: CANSQGGTRAGELFF

size: -
J: TRBJ1-1
D: -
V: TRBV7-8
DNA: TGTGTCAGCAGCTTAGGACAGAACACTGAAGCTTTCTTT
CDR3: CVSSLGQNTEAFF

size: once
J: TRBJ1-3
D: -
V: TRBV12-3/TRBV12-4
DNA: TGTGCCAGGAGTTTCCCCAGGGTCAGGAAGGGAAACACCATATATTTT
CDR3: CARSFPRVRKGNTIYF

size: -
J: TRBJ1-2
D: TRBD1
V: TRBV5-4
DNA: TGTGCCAGCAGCTTGAGGGGGGGACAGGGTAACTATCGCTACACCTTC
CDR3: CASSLRGGQGNYRYTF

size: -
J: TRBJ1-6
D: -
V: TRBV12-3/TRBV12-4
DNA: TGTGCCAGCAGTAGAGGGGCAGGGACTTCACCCCTCCACTTT
CDR3: CASSRGAGTSPLHF

size: -
J: TRBJ2-1
D: -
V: TRBV11-3
DNA: TGTGCCAGCAGTTTAAACCCCAGTGAGCAGTTCTTC
CDR3: CASSLNPSEQFF

size: -
J: TRBJ2-1
D: -
V: TRBV19
DNA: TGTGCCAGTACCAAAGGCCCGGACGCTTACAATGAGCAGTTCTTC
CDR3: CASTKGPDAYNEQFF

size: -
J: TRBJ2-7
D: -
V: TRBV29-1
DNA: TGCAGCGTTGAAGATGTGAAAGGGACGGGACTCTTCGAGCAGTACTTC
CDR3: CSVEDVKGTGLFEQYF

size: -
J: TRBJ2-5
D: -
V: TRBV4-1
DNA: TGCGCCAGCAGCCAAGTTCTCACTCGACTGGTACGAGAGACCCAGTACTTC
CDR3: CASSQVLTRLVRETQYF

size: -
J: TRBJ2-1
D: TRBD2
V: TRBV11-2
DNA: TGTGCCAGCATCAGGAGACTAGCGGGAGGGCCGCGGGATGAGCACTTCTTC
CDR3: CASIRRLAGGPRDEHFF

size: -
J: TRBJ2-7
D: TRBD2
V: TRBV6-2/TRBV6-3
DNA: TGTGCCAACAGCAGGCTAGCGGGTGCCTACGAGCAGTACTTC
CDR3: CANSRLAGAYEQYF

size: -
J: TRBJ2-2
D: TRBD2
V: TRBV28
DNA: TGTGCCAGCGGCGGGACTATCAACGCCGGGGAGCTCTTTTTT
CDR3: CASGGTINAGELFF

size: -
J: TRBJ2-7
D: TRBD1
V: TRBV11-2
DNA: TGTGCCAACAGCACGATCCCGGGACAGGAAAACTCCTACGTGCAGTCCTTC
CDR3: CANSTIPGQENSYVQSF

size: many
J: TRBJ2-1
D: -
V: TRBV9
DNA: TGTGCCAGCAGCGTAGAAGCAACTAACTCCTACAATGAGCAGTTCTTC
CDR3: CASSVEATNSYNEQFF

size: -
J: TRBJ2-7
D: -
V: TRBV6-5
DNA: TGTGCCAGCAGTTACCAACCGCTAGAGGGACCCTACGAGCAGTACTTC
CDR3: CASSYQPLEGPYEQYF

size: -
J: TRBJ2-7
D: -
V: TRBV12-3/TRBV12-4
DNA: TGTGCCAGCAGGAAAACGTGGGGGGCCCAATACGAGCAGTACTTC
CDR3: CASRKTWGAQYEQYF

size: few
J: TRBJ2-7
D: -
V: TRBV7-6
DNA: TGTGCCAGCAGCTTAGCCCTCCCAGCGGCAGCTTCCCGGGAAGAGCAGTACTTC
CDR3: CASSLALPAAASREEQYF

size: -
J: TRBJ2-7
D: -
V: TRBV6-2/TRBV6-3
DNA: TGTGCTAGCTGTTACGGGTTATACGAGCAGTACTTC
CDR3: CASCYGLYEQYF

size: many
J: TRBJ1-2
D: -
V: TRBV28
DNA: TGTGCCAGCAGTTTCGAGGGGAACCCCTATGGCTACACCTTC
CDR3: CASSFEGNPYGYTF

size: -
J: TRBJ2-7
D: TRBD2
V: TRBV11-2
DNA: TGTGTCAGCTGCTTAGATTGGGTCAGTCTAGCGGGTCCCTACGAGCAATACTTC
CDR3: CVSCLDWVSLAGPYEQYF

size: -
J: TRBJ2-4
D: -
V: TRBV11-2
DNA: TGTGCTAGCAGCTCCCGACCTGGAGTAAACATTCGGTACTTC
CDR3: CASSSRPGVNIRYF

size: -
J: TRBJ2-1
D: -
V: TRBV7-3
DNA: TGTGCCAGCAGCTCTCCTCAGGGTGAGCAGTTCTTC
CDR3: CASSSPQGEQFF

size: -
J: TRBJ2-2
D: -
V: TRBV12-3/TRBV12-4
DNA: TGTGCCAGCGCCAAAAGGAAGACCTCCACCGGGGAGCTGTTTTTT
CDR3: CASAKRKTSTGELFF

size: -
J: TRBJ2-3
D: -
V: TRBV11-2
DNA: TGTGCCAGTAGCTTAGGGGGACTAACGTACGCCTCAGATACGCAGTATTTT
CDR3: CASSLGGLTYASDTQYF